This entry is about one T cell receptor (beta chain). Primed by a sample-barcoded 5' primer and a J-beta primer mix, a second PCR proceeded for 7 to 11 cycles. Using its own MiXCR run on the 5' RACE reads, TCRdb lists one record per CDR3 protein. Counted here are 700,000 to 900,000 distinct CDR3 sequences, about 55% occurring once; the ten biggest clones make up around 40%. The sample originates from a study of blood T cells in healthy people across ages. This CDR3 contains 13 residues. Looked up from germline, CDR1 is MGHDK and CDR2 is SYGVNS. V was shortened by 2 bases and J by 4 bases, with 8 bases between the two germline ends. Individuals who donated were healthy Caucasians from Russia aged about 6 to 90.

Sample: blood. V is TRBV25-1 and J is TRBJ1-2; D not resolved. The receptor was derived from a man older than 75 in good health. CDR3: CASSEGSFYGYTF. CDR3 nucleotides: TGTGCCAGCAGTGAAGGCAGTTTCTATGGCTACACCTTC.